This T cell receptor (beta chain) was captured in a study of cytomegalovirus exposure and HLA in healthy donors. Use of 60 Vbeta and 13 Jbeta primers characterized the PCR. Data came from immunoSEQ multiplex PCR; TCRdb stores just in-frame clones and leaves some out. The data contain approximately 160,000 clones, around 75% of them singletons. This CDR3 is built from 15 residues. V shed 5 bases and J shed 4 bases, with 17 bases lying between them. Per the germline V gene, CDR1 is SEHNR and CDR2 is FQNEAQ (reference sequence). This rearrangement joins TRBV7-9 to TRBJ1-2; D is perhaps TRBD1 (6 bases). The sequenced material came from PBMCs. The sequence came from a male donor in good health and CMV-seronegative. In DNA form, the CDR3 reads TGTGCCAGCAGCCGAGGGGGGGCGAGTCTCTATGGCTACACCTTC. As protein: CASSRGGASLYGYTF.